The following is a TCR beta chain sequence with its context. Its target is not known. These data come from a study of cytomegalovirus exposure and HLA in healthy donors. Trimming left V 3 bases short and J 0 bases short, with 18 bases between. Germline V gene lookup returns CDR1 LNHDA and CDR2 SQIVND (reference sequence). The CDR3 consists of 18 residues. Primers included in the PCR were 60 Vbeta and 13 Jbeta primers. The method was immunoSEQ multiplex PCR; TCRdb's version includes in-frame clones alone and lacks a portion of them. The sample has 100,000 to 150,000 clones; approximately 80% are singletons. Study-wide findings and caveats: What a later analysis reportedly showed was that an Asian-associated ancestry cluster had fewer N-insertions than the approximately 670-donor mean. Cytomegalovirus status was reportedly diagnosed by the classifier with high specificity and sensitivity.

This TCR came from a girl aged 2-10 years in good health and CMV-seronegative. Sequencing used PBMCs. This chain connects TRBV19 to TRBJ2-1, with D maybe TRBD2 (6 bases). The CDR3: CASSIVSFSGSSYNEQFF. As DNA, the CDR3 is TGTGCCAGTAGTATCGTCTCTTTCTCCGGGAGCTCCTACAATGAGCAGTTCTTC.